These 6 T cell receptor beta chains share one sample of origin, sequenced in a study of neoadjuvant anti-PD-1 for oral cavity cancer. Time point meaning: after neoadjuvant nivolumab, at surgical resection. Profiling relied on immunoSEQ multiplex PCR, and the TCRdb table lists in-frame clones only, not all of them. The sample holds about 12,000 clones; approximately 74% are singletons and the top ten take about 2.6%. The sample was PBMCs, taken after nivolumab (anti-PD-1) treatment. These receptors were collected from a person between 40 and 80 years old with oral cavity squamous cell carcinoma.

This clone came up once. V gene TRBV6-1 combines with J gene TRBJ2-2; tentatively, D is TRBD2 (5 bases). The germline V and J ends were trimmed by 2 bases and 5 bases, with 21 bases remaining between them. The CDR3 is 18 amino acids. CDR1 and CDR2 from the germline V gene are MNHNS and SASEGT. The CDR3, as DNA: TGTGCCAGCAGTGAACCCCCCCGGACTCAACGGTATACCGGGGAGCTGTTTTTT. This gives the protein CASSEPPRTQRYTGELFF.

This chain uses TRBV28 with TRBJ2-2; 7 bases line up with TRBD1. The CDR3 extends over 16 amino acids. Germline lookup yields CDR1 MDHEN and CDR2 SYDVKM. Losses at the gene ends were 3 bases for V and 2 bases for J; bases not matched to a gene: 6. CDR3 amino acids: CASSFQGVLNTGELFF. CDR3 bases: TGTGCCAGCAGTTTCCAGGGGGTTCTAAACACCGGGGAGCTGTTTTTT.

This clone is a singleton in its sample. The chain couples TRBV6-1 to TRBJ2-7, with a possible D match to TRBD2 (5 bases). Germline CDR1 MNHNS, CDR2 SASEGT. Trimming stripped 7 bases from V and 2 bases from J, with 12 bases between. This CDR3 spans 13 amino acids. This CDR3 reads CASTQRQPYEQYF. CDR3 coding DNA: TGTGCCAGCACCCAGCGGCAGCCCTACGAGCAGTACTTC.

The chain carries TRBV27 and TRBJ1-1, with D tentatively TRBD1 (5 bases). Trimming pared 8 bases from V and 3 bases from J, leaving 13 bases between. Germline-derived CDR1 and CDR2 are MNHEY and SMNVEV (reference sequence). The CDR3 spans 13 residues. The CDR3 nucleotides read TGTGCCAGCCGGCTAATGGGGGACACTGAAGCTTTCTTT. This gives the protein CASRLMGDTEAFF.

The rearrangement joins TRBV6-5 to TRBJ1-1; D not certain. Germline CDR1 reads MNHEY; CDR2 reads SVGAGI. This CDR3 is 14 amino acids long. V lost 0 bases, J lost 0 bases, and 5 bases lay in between. Written as DNA, the CDR3 is TGTGCCAGCAGTTACTCGCCCATGAACACTGAAGCTTTCTTT. As protein: CASSYSPMNTEAFF.

The chain couples TRBV14 to TRBJ1-1; D remains unclear. Germline assignment: CDR1 SGHDN and CDR2 FVKESK. This CDR3 region has 14 residues. Trimming cost V 1 base and J 2 bases, with 8 bases left between them. This CDR3 is CASSQGAINTEAFF. The CDR3 nucleotides read TGTGCCAGCAGCCAAGGGGCAATAAACACTGAAGCTTTCTTT. Combining the CDR3 with reference TRBV14 and TRBJ1-1 gives the whole variable domain EAGVTQFPSHSVIEKGQTVTLRCDPISGHDNLYWYRRVMGKEIKFLLHFVKESKQDESGMPNNRFLAERTGGTYSTLKVQPAELEDSGVYFCASSQGAINTEAFFGQGTRLTVV.